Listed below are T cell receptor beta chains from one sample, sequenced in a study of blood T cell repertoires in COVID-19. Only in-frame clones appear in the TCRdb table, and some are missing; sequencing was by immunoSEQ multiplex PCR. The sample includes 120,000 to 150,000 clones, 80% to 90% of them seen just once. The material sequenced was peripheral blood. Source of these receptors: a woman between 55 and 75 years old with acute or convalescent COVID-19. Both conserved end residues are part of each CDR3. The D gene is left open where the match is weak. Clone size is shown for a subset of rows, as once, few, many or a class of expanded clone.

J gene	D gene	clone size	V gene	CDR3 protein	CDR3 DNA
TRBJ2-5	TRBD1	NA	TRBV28	CASSYDRGETQYF	TGTGCCAGCAGTTATGACAGGGGAGAGACCCAGTACTTC
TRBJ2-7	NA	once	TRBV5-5	CASSFNRDEQYF	TGTGCCAGCAGCTTCAACAGAGACGAGCAGTACTTC
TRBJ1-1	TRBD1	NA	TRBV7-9	CASSGQEGTEAFF	TGTGCCAGCAGCGGACAGGAGGGGACTGAAGCTTTCTTT
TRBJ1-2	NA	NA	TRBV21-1	CASSLPWTESDYGYTF	TGTGCCAGCAGCCTCCCTTGGACAGAATCGGACTATGGCTACACCTTC
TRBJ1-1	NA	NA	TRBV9	CASSVDQVNTEAFF	TGTGCCAGCAGCGTAGATCAGGTTAACACTGAAGCTTTCTTT
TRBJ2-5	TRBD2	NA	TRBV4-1	CASSPRTSGEGGTQYF	TGCGCCAGCAGCCCCAGGACTAGCGGGGAGGGAGGGACCCAGTACTTC
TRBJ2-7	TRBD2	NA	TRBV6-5	CASTLAGISYEQYF	TGTGCCAGCACATTAGCGGGGATTTCCTACGAGCAGTACTTC
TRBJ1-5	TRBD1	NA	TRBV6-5	CASSYPGTGGNQPQHF	TGTGCCAGCAGTTACCCTGGGACAGGGGGCAATCAGCCCCAGCATTTT
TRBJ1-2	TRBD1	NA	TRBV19	CASSPGTGGSYTF	TGTGCCAGTAGTCCTGGGACAGGGGGATCCTACACCTTC
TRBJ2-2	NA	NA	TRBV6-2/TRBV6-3	CASSRLKAGGTGELFF	TGTGCCAGCAGTCGATTGAAAGCGGGTGGCACCGGGGAGCTGTTTTTT
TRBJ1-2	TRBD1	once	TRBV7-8	CASSLQGAYGYTF	TGTGCCAGCAGCTTACAGGGGGCGTATGGCTACACCTTC
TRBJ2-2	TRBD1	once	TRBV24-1	CATHSGQGTGELFF	TGTGCCACCCATTCGGGACAGGGAACCGGGGAGCTGTTTTTT
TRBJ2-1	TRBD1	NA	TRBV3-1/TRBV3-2	CASSHTGDYNEQFF	TGTGCCAGCAGCCACACAGGGGATTACAATGAGCAGTTCTTC
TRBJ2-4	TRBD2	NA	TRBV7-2	CASSLAGLRGGQNIQYF	TGTGCCAGCAGCTTAGCTGGGTTGCGGGGGGGCCAAAACATTCAGTACTTC
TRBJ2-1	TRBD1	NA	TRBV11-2	CASSPRPGTGNNEQFF	TGTGCCAGCAGCCCGAGGCCCGGGACAGGGAACAATGAGCAGTTCTTC
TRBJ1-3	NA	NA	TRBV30	CACWARTGNTIYF	TGTGCCTGCTGGGCCCGGACTGGAAACACCATATATTTT
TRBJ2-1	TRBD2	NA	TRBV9	CASSVPKVAGGHYNEQFF	TGTGCCAGCAGCGTCCCCAAGGTAGCGGGGGGGCACTACAATGAGCAGTTCTTC
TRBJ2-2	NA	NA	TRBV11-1	CASSLGPGADGELFF	TGTGCCAGCAGCTTAGGGCCAGGGGCCGACGGGGAGCTGTTTTTT
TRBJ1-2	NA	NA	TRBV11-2	CASSRDNDYGYTF	TGTGCCAGCAGCCGGGACAACGACTATGGCTACACCTTC
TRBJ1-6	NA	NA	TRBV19	CASTSAAGVLYNSPLHF	TGTGCCAGTACCTCCGCAGCGGGTGTCCTATATAATTCACCCCTCCACTTT
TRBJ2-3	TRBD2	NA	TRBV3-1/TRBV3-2	CASSQGRGGDTQYF	TGTGCCAGCAGCCAAGGTCGGGGGGGGGATACGCAGTATTTT
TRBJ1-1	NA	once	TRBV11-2	CASSLDGGNTEAFF	TGTGCCAGCAGCTTAGATGGAGGTAACACTGAAGCTTTCTTT
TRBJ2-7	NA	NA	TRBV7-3	CASSLQQGTGEQYF	TGTGCCAGCAGCCTCCAACAGGGAACGGGAGAGCAGTACTTC
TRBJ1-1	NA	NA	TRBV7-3	CASRPSGAGTEAFF	TGTGCCAGCAGGCCTTCGGGCGCGGGGACTGAAGCTTTCTTT
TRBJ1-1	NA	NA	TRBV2	CASRGTLYRAGAEAFF	TGTGCCAGCAGAGGAACGCTATACAGGGCGGGGGCTGAAGCTTTCTTT